This T cell receptor beta chain was found in a study of T cell changes during pregnancy in multiple sclerosis. The table came from immunoSEQ multiplex PCR; TCRdb's copy has only in-frame clones and leaves some out. The sample carries roughly 42,000 clones, 90% to 95% recorded once. The specimen was CD8+ T cells from peripheral blood mononuclear cells, collected in the third trimester of pregnancy. The sequence was collected from a female donor with multiple sclerosis, enrolled in a pregnancy study.

The CDR3 protein is CASSSLIYGYTF. The CDR3 DNA reads TGTGCCAGCAGCTCTCTAATTTACGGCTACACCTTC. This chain joins TRBV7-9 and TRBJ1-2; D remains ambiguous. CDR1 and CDR2 (germline): SEHNR, FQNEAQ (reference sequence). This CDR3 spans 12 amino acids. Trimming removed 4 bases at V and 8 bases at J, with 11 bases between.